Reported below is one TCR beta chain. The same CDR3 arises from other DNA sequences in this sample as well. The entry originates in a study of blood T cell repertoires in COVID-19. In the authors' methods: Scientists estimated how many nucleated cells there were by amplifying reference gene primers. Libraries were prepared by immunoSEQ multiplex PCR; TCRdb keeps only in-frame clonotypes and omits some of them. The V and J calls and the clone size are those of that table, but D and trimming were determined from the DNA. The data contain under 200,000 clones, over 80% of them singletons. CDR1 SEHNR and CDR2 FQNEAQ come from the germline V gene (reference sequence). The CDR3 contains 14 residues. V was clipped by 3 bases and J by 0 bases; unmatched bases: 0. Recruitment covered about 25 US areas and drew participants whose ages spanned roughly 18 to 100 years. Categorization into cohorts depended on clinical history that participants reported. Exposed study participants had met a COVID-19 case within 2 weeks before entry.

Sequences were obtained from PBMCs or T cells enriched from blood (not recorded which). The V gene is TRBV7-9, the J gene TRBJ2-3; 7 positions match TRBD1. The clonotype was recovered from a woman under 40 who had been exposed to COVID-19. The CDR3 DNA follows: TGTGCCAGCAGCTTGGGACAGAGCACAGATACGCAGTATTTT. It codes for CASSLGQSTDTQYF.